This T cell receptor (beta chain) was retrieved from a study of human T cells and chemical hapten exposure. At the level of the study: Patch tests of 0.01% DPC on the upper back were read at 6 days.

Study conclusions and caveats: Expanded TCRs formed significantly more large CDR3 similarity clusters than controls.

CDR1 ENHRY and CDR2 SYGVKD come from the germline V gene. This CDR3 contains 13 residues. V was trimmed by 6 bases and J by 4 bases, leaving 12 bases between them. About this clonotype itself: Its antigen is as yet unknown.

Study processing details: Ranging from roughly 23,224 to 750,000, TCR counts per sample had a median value of around 92,000. One entry per CDR3 protein results from TCRdb running MiXCR on the RACE reads. The V and J calls were determined by TCRdb, not by the authors. The data hold fewer than 65,000 distinct CDR3 sequences, with roughly 9.9% observed a single time. Time point given: pre-sensitization, week 0. Documented treatment: therapeutic diphenylcyclopropenone sensitization with weekly scalp DPC. Total RNA extraction was carried out from unfractionated whole blood. This clonotype originated in a woman in her thirties or forties with alopecia areata. Some clones in this sample may be carry-over from other donors' samples. Sequenced here: whole blood, sampled in connection with sensitization to the hapten diphenylcyclopropenone (DPC). The chain combines TRBV10-3 with TRBJ1-1; no clear D. The CDR3 sequence is CAISPLPSTEAFF. CDR3 in DNA: TGTGCCATCAGCCCATTGCCCAGCACTGAAGCTTTCTTT.